This T cell receptor (beta chain) was identified during a study of blood T cell repertoires in COVID-19. Background on the study: Samples of COVID-19 (acute and convalescent) were obtained from the United States, Italy and Spain. From T cells, B-cell-depleted T cells, or PBMCs came the material, which was cDNA or gDNA.

The J segment lost 2 bases and the V segment lost 5 bases, leaving 8 bases of the junction unmatched. This CDR3 is 15 amino acids long. Germline assignment: CDR1 SGHAT and CDR2 FQNNGV. The authors' processing: Amplification with reference gene primers provided the estimates of nucleated cell counts. TCRdb's copy holds only in-frame clones and misses some; the assay was immunoSEQ multiplex PCR. The V and J calls and clone size come from that table; D and trimming were worked out from the DNA. The table has about 180,000 clones, 65% to 90% seen once. This TCR was sampled from a man aged 45-65 years with active or convalescent COVID-19. V and J are TRBV11-2 and TRBJ2-7; 8 nucleotides line up with TRBD2. Sample: peripheral blood. The CDR3 region has the DNA TGTGCCAGCAGCACCCTGAGCGGGGGAGCCTACGAGCAGTACTTC. Encoded protein: CASSTLSGGAYEQYF.